Each of the 24 T cell receptor beta chains below was sequenced from the same sample in a study of T cell responses to AZD1222 COVID-19 vaccine. Assay: immunoSEQ multiplex PCR; the TCRdb copy retains only in-frame clones and omits some. The sample records some 130,000 clones, over 75% being singletons. The sample was peripheral blood, taken on day 0 of AZD1222 vaccination. Source of these receptors: an adult in good health.

The V call is TRBV5-6, the J call TRBJ2-2, with 7 bases matching TRBD1. V lost 2 bases, J lost 3 bases, and 7 bases stayed unmatched. The germline V gene has CDR1 SGHDT and CDR2 YYEEEE. This CDR3 is 16 amino acids long. This CDR3 is CASSLRRRGYTGELFF. For the CDR3, the DNA is TGTGCCAGCAGCTTACGGCGCAGGGGGTACACCGGGGAGCTGTTTTTT.

The chain is built from TRBV18 and TRBJ2-7; TRBD2 agrees at 12 bases. J lost 4 bases, V lost 3 bases, and 4 bases had no gene match. This CDR3 region has 15 residues. CDR1 KGHSH and CDR2 LQKENI come from the germline V gene. The CDR3 DNA reads as TGTGCCAGCTCACCGGGGACTAGCGGGTATTACGAGCAGTACTTC. Residues: CASSPGTSGYYEQYF.

The chain uses TRBV12-3 or TRBV12-4 and TRBJ2-7; D is unclear. V dropped 3 bases and J dropped 6 bases, with 12 bases sitting between them. This CDR3 has 13 amino acids. The CDR3 is CASSFMAAGEQYF. The DNA of the CDR3 is TGTGCCAGCAGTTTTATGGCAGCCGGCGAGCAGTACTTC.

V and J are TRBV14 and TRBJ1-5, with 11 bases aligning to TRBD1. The germline V gene encodes CDR1 SGHDN and CDR2 FVKESK. This CDR3 has 16 residues. After removal of 4 bases from V and 4 bases from J, the junction contained 6 bases not matched to a gene. CDR3: CASSPGQGVANQPQHF. The CDR3 coding sequence is TGTGCCAGCAGCCCGGGACAGGGGGTGGCAAATCAGCCCCAGCATTTT.

The chain combines TRBV27 with TRBJ2-7; D is undetermined. The CDR3 consists of 14 residues. V was trimmed by 2 bases and J by 0 bases, leaving 8 bases between them. Germline V gives CDR1 MNHEY, CDR2 SMNVEV (reference sequence). CDR3 sequence: CASSLPGSSYEQYF. The DNA of the CDR3 is TGTGCCAGCAGTTTACCGGGCAGCTCCTACGAGCAGTACTTC.

The chain employs TRBV9 and TRBJ2-1, with TRBD2 matching 8 bases. Germline trimming cut 3 bases from V and 7 bases from J; bases unmatched to any gene: 15. The length of the CDR3 is 17 residues. Germline V gene sequence: CDR1 SGDLS, CDR2 YYNGEE. The CDR3 coding sequence is TGTGCCAGCAGCGCCAGGACTCGGGAGGGCCTTAGGAATGAGCAGTTCTTC. Translating it yields CASSARTREGLRNEQFF.

The J gene is TRBJ1-2, the V gene TRBV10-2, with D uncertain. Trimming shortened V by 2 bases and J by 5 bases, and 18 bases separated the two germline ends. Germline V gene lookup returns CDR1 WSHSY and CDR2 SAAADI. CDR3 size: 16 residues. This chain's CDR3 is CASSEPFLGVDYGYTF. In DNA, the CDR3 is TGCGCCAGCAGTGAGCCATTTCTGGGAGTGGATTATGGCTACACCTTC.

V gene TRBV5-5 combines with J gene TRBJ1-5; 9 positions agree with TRBD1. This CDR3 is built from 18 residues. Losses at the gene ends were 5 bases for V and 1 base for J; bases not matched to a gene: 13. From germline, CDR1 is SGHKS and CDR2 YYEKEE (reference sequence). In DNA form, the CDR3 reads TGTGCCAGCAGTCCGGTCCTCCGGGACAGGGCAAGCAATCAGCCCCAGCATTTT. Its protein product is CASSPVLRDRASNQPQHF.

CDR3 protein: CASSVVGQGNTEAFF. CDR3 coding DNA: TGTGCCAGCAGCGTAGTGGGGCAGGGGAACACTGAAGCTTTCTTT. The rearrangement links TRBV9 to TRBJ1-1; possibly TRBD1 for D (5 bases). V was cut by 0 bases and J by 1 base, with 10 bases left in between. The CDR3 runs to 15 residues. The germline V gene encodes CDR1 SGDLS and CDR2 YYNGEE.

J is TRBJ1-2 and V is TRBV10-3; 9 bases are shared with TRBD1. CDR3 length equals 13 residues. With 6 bases clipped from V and 6 bases from J, the junction kept 5 bases outside the gene matches. Germline lookup yields CDR1 ENHRY and CDR2 SYGVKD. CDR3 amino acids: CAIRTGGSHGYTF. CDR3 nucleotide sequence: TGTGCCATCAGGACAGGGGGTTCACATGGCTACACCTTC.

V gene TRBV7-6 combines with J gene TRBJ2-7, with D unclear. There are 14 residues in the CDR3. The ends were cut back, 1 base at V and 1 base at J, with 8 bases in the middle. Germline-derived CDR1 and CDR2 are SGHVS and FNYEAQ. The CDR3, as DNA: TGTGCCAGCAGCTTAGAGGTGGTTTCCTACGAGCAGTACTTC. Translated, it gives CASSLEVVSYEQYF. The entire variable domain, with the rest obtained from reference TRBV7-6 and TRBJ2-7, is as follows: GAGVSQSPRYKVTKRGQDVALRCDPISGHVSLYWYRQALGQGPEFLTYFNYEAQQDKSGLPNDRFSAERPEGSISTLTIQRTEQRDSAMYRCASSLEVVSYEQYFGPGTRLTVT.

This clone was seen a handful of times. The genes are TRBV7-2 and TRBJ2-7, with D perhaps TRBD2 (5 bases). The germline gives CDR1 SGHTA, CDR2 FQGNSA. V dropped 3 bases and J dropped 4 bases, with 10 bases sitting between them. The CDR3 spans 13 residues. The CDR3, as DNA: TGTGCCAGCAGCTTCCAGACGGGATACGAGCAGTACTTC. Amino acids: CASSFQTGYEQYF. The full variable domain, its missing parts supplied by reference TRBV7-2 and TRBJ2-7, is GAGVSQSPSNKVTEKGKDVELRCDPISGHTALYWYRQSLGQGLEFLIYFQGNSAPDKSGLPSDRFSAERTGGSVSTLTIQRTQQEDSAVYLCASSFQTGYEQYFGPGTRLTVT.

This clone was seen once. The chain is built from TRBV7-9 and TRBJ1-1; TRBD1 matches 7 bases. This CDR3 spans 13 amino acids. Trimming took 5 bases from V and 6 from J; bases not matched to a gene: 6. The V gene's germline CDR1 is SEHNR and CDR2 FQNEAQ (reference sequence). CDR3 sequence (DNA): TGTGCCAGCAGCGATCAGGGGGTTGCTGAAGCTTTCTTT. Translation: CASSDQGVAEAFF.

V usage is TRBV20-1 and J usage is TRBJ2-3; D remains unclear. V gave up 0 bases and J gave up 5 bases, with 3 bases separating them. The germline gives CDR1 DFQATT, CDR2 SNEGSKA (reference sequence). The CDR3 is 11 residues long. CDR3 DNA: TGCAGTGCTAGAGATGGAGATACGCAGTATTTT. Translated: CSARDGDTQYF.

The J gene is TRBJ1-2, the V gene TRBV24-1, with 10 bases identical to TRBD1. The germline V gene has CDR1 KGHDR and CDR2 SFDVKD. This CDR3 has 15 amino acids. The ends lost 4 bases at V and 6 bases at J; junction bases unmatched: 7. The CDR3 sequence: CATSDQTGGKDGYTF. The CDR3 DNA sequence: TGTGCCACCAGTGACCAGACAGGGGGCAAGGATGGCTACACCTTC.

Here the CDR3 reads CASSPDLLTYEQYF. CDR3 sequence (DNA): TGTGCCAGCAGCCCCGACCTGTTAACCTACGAGCAGTACTTC. The gene calls are TRBV5-5 and TRBJ2-7; D uncertain. Germline CDR1 is SGHKS and CDR2 is YYEKEE (reference sequence). V dropped 4 bases and J dropped 2 bases, with 13 bases sitting between them. CDR3 length equals 14 residues. Full variable domain (missing parts from reference TRBV5-5 and TRBJ2-7): DAGVTQSPTHLIKTRGQQVTLRCSPISGHKSVSWYQQVLGQGPQFIFQYYEKEERGRGNFPDRFSARQFPNYSSELNVNALLLGDSALYLCASSPDLLTYEQYFGPGTRLTVT.

The J gene is TRBJ1-3, the V gene TRBV28, with 9 positions matching TRBD1. In germline, CDR1 is MDHEN, CDR2 SYDVKM. The V segment lost 5 bases and the J segment 2 bases; nucleotides outside the gene matches: 7. This CDR3 is 16 amino acids long. CDR3 region: CASSHRQGEAGNTIYF. The DNA of the CDR3 is TGTGCCAGCAGTCACCGACAGGGGGAGGCTGGAAACACCATATATTTT.

The chain uses TRBV5-1 and TRBJ2-2; the D call may be TRBD1 or TRBD2 (5 bases each). CDR3 length: 16 amino acids. In germline, CDR1 is SGHRS, CDR2 YFSETQ. The V and J ends lost 4 bases and 0 bases respectively, with 13 bases between them. The CDR3 region is CASSPVWGTNTGELFF. The CDR3 DNA is TGCGCCAGCAGCCCCGTCTGGGGGACGAACACCGGGGAGCTGTTTTTT.

The chain joins TRBV13 to TRBJ1-6; TRBD1 matches 9 bases. The CDR3 sequence is 16 residues long. V was pared by 3 bases and J by 10 bases, with 10 bases of the junction left unmatched. Looked up from germline, CDR1 is PRHDT and CDR2 is FYEKMQ (reference sequence). CDR3 sequence reads: CASSLKEQGARSPLHF. In DNA form, the CDR3 reads TGTGCCAGCAGCTTGAAAGAACAGGGGGCGCGGTCACCCCTCCACTTT.

This sequence joins TRBV5-6 and TRBJ1-2, with D possibly TRBD1 on 5 matching bases. V lost 1 base and J 8 bases, leaving 27 bases between the germline ends. The CDR3 is 18 amino acids. Germline V CDR1 and CDR2: SGHDT, YYEEEE. The CDR3 loop reads CASSLFGGLLDQGKGYTF. DNA for the CDR3: TGTGCCAGCAGCTTGTTTGGAGGTTTGCTAGACCAGGGAAAAGGCTACACCTTC.

The chain links TRBV4-1 to TRBJ1-1; TRBD1 is a possible D gene (5 bases). Germline loops: CDR1 MGHRA, CDR2 YSYEKL. The CDR3 is made up of 18 amino acids. V was clipped by 3 bases and J by 1 base, with 21 bases between them. The CDR3: CASSQDPFSGTGNTEAFF. CDR3 DNA: TGCGCCAGCAGCCAGGATCCGTTCTCCGGGACGGGGAACACTGAAGCTTTCTTT.

V usage is TRBV29-1 and J usage is TRBJ2-7, with D unclear. CDR1 is SQVTM and CDR2 is ANQGSEA in the germline V gene. CDR3 length: 15 amino acids. With 2 bases removed from V and 4 bases from J, the gap between germline ends came to 18 bases. CDR3 protein: CSVELGEELNYEQYF. CDR3 sequence (DNA): TGCAGCGTTGAATTAGGTGAGGAGCTAAATTACGAGCAGTACTTC.

The chain employs TRBV27 and TRBJ2-3, with 10 bases aligning to TRBD2. The ends lost 6 bases at V and 2 bases at J; junction bases unmatched: 11. Germline values: CDR1 MNHEY, CDR2 SMNVEV (reference sequence). The CDR3 runs to 17 residues. The CDR3 DNA is TGTGCCAGCAGGCTTTTTTCTAGCGGGAGCCCCACAGATACGCAGTATTTT. This encodes CASRLFSSGSPTDTQYF.

This clone has a single count. This chain connects TRBV5-1 to TRBJ2-5, with TRBD2 identical over 7 bases. The V and J ends lost 2 bases and 5 bases, in that order; junction bases with no gene match: 6. Germline CDR1 reads SGHRS; CDR2 reads YFSETQ. This CDR3 is 14 amino acids long. The CDR3 DNA reads TGCGCCAGCAGCTTTGCGGGAGCGGAGGAGACCCAGTACTTC. This gives the protein CASSFAGAEETQYF.